Detailed here is one T cell receptor (beta chain). Its antigen is unidentified. This sample was included in a study of cytomegalovirus exposure and HLA in healthy donors. Turning to the study itself: In a previous analysis, 95 million to 130 million unique TCR beta sequences were found from about 179 million T cells. The study's findings and limits: TCR beta V- and J-gene trimming was later associated with a missense DCLRE1C variant. In a later analysis, CMV-associated beta chains were mostly HLA-associated, it appeared.

CDR1 SQVTM and CDR2 ANQGSEA come from the germline V gene. The CDR3 is 13 residues long. J lost 3 bases, V lost 7 bases, and 8 bases had no gene match. PCR employed 60 Vbeta and 13 Jbeta primers. In the authors' methods: Later, tens of millions of unique TCR beta chains were counted in an analysis, and 8.5 million to 13 million of them were shared. Assay used: immunoSEQ multiplex PCR; TCRdb lists only in-frame clones, some missing. That table furnishes V, J and clone size, whereas the DNA furnished D and trimming. The data hold about 110,000 clones, with approximately 78% observed a single time. The V and J genes are TRBV29-1 and TRBJ1-2; 7 nucleotides line up with TRBD1. The TCR was taken from a middle-aged woman in good health and CMV-seropositive. The sequenced sample was PBMCs. The CDR3 here is CSAETGQYYGYTF. The CDR3 nucleotides read TGCAGCGCCGAGACGGGACAGTACTATGGCTACACCTTC.